The table lists the clone carrying this T cell receptor (beta chain) with a few counts. What it recognizes is unknown. TCRdb re-called the 5' RACE reads through MiXCR, storing one row per CDR3 protein. This sample carries about 800,000 distinct CDR3 sequences, 12% of them seen once, and the ten largest clones take 0.51%. The record originates from a study of CD8 T cells in ankylosing spondylitis. General observations from the study: Earlier literature documents some of the motif variants in reactive arthritis synovial fluid and blood. Seemingly characteristic of ankylosing spondylitis blood was a TCR beta motif consisting of about 8 highly homologous variants. The clones that were linked to disease were reported to be significantly enriched in matched synovial fluid samples from ankylosing spondylitis patients.

Trimming took off 6 bases at V and 5 bases at J, with 13 bases between the two ends. CDR1 is MNHNY and CDR2 is SVGAGI in the germline V gene (reference sequence). The CDR3 extends over 13 amino acids. V and J are TRBV6-6 and TRBJ2-5, with D perhaps TRBD2 (5 bases). This receptor was taken from a male donor with ankylosing spondylitis. Source material: blood, either unsorted or a sorted T cell fraction (not recorded which). CDR3 nucleotides: TGTGCCAGCAGCCCCGGGGTCCTGGAGACCCAGTACTTC. This translates into CASSPGVLETQYF.